The rows below give T cell receptor beta chains drawn from one sample of a study of response to subunit inactivated influenza vaccine. One entry per CDR3 protein, called by TCRdb with MiXCR from the RT-PCR reads. Of around 480,000 distinct CDR3 sequences listed, approximately 11% are singletons. Sample: PBMCs from blood, taken roughly 47 days after vaccination. Receptors originate from a man aged 50 to 60 who received an inactivated influenza vaccine. CDR3s include the opening cysteine and the closing phenylalanine or tryptophan. A D gene is named only where the DNA matches it firmly. Size is stated for part of the rows, as once, few or many counts, or as a class when the clone is expanded.

j_gene | v_gene | d_gene | abundance | CDR3nt | CDR3aa
TRBJ1-4 | TRBV25-1 | NA | NA | TGTGCCAGCAGTGAGGGCGTTGGGCTGTTTTTT | CASSEGVGLFF
TRBJ2-7 | TRBV12-3/TRBV12-4 | TRBD1 | few | TGTGCCAGCAGTTTGGGACAGGCCACCTACGAGCAGTACTTC | CASSLGQATYEQYF
TRBJ1-1 | TRBV11-1 | NA | NA | TGTGCCAGCAGCTCGGCAGGGCGCAGCACTGAAGCTTTCTTT | CASSSAGRSTEAFF
TRBJ2-1 | TRBV29-1 | NA | NA | TGCAGCGTTGAAGATGATAGCCGGGGATACTACAATGAGCAGTTCTTC | CSVEDDSRGYYNEQFF
TRBJ1-4 | TRBV12-3/TRBV12-4 | NA | many | TGTGCCAGCAGTTTATATCGGGGGGCCGTCGGTGAAAAACTGTTTTTT | CASSLYRGAVGEKLFF
TRBJ2-5 | TRBV4-3 | TRBD2 | many | TGCGCCAGCAGCAGATCGGGGGGGGTAGGAGAGACCCAGTACTTC | CASSRSGGVGETQYF
TRBJ2-7 | TRBV6-2/TRBV6-3 | NA | NA | TGTGCCAGCAGTATCCGGGACCATAAGTACTTC | CASSIRDHKYF
TRBJ2-1 | TRBV4-3 | NA | few | TGCGCCAGCAGCCAAGGTGAAGGGTATAGGGGGTCGCAGTTCTTC | CASSQGEGYRGSQFF
TRBJ2-1 | TRBV28 | NA | NA | TGTGCCAGCAATTCCCCAGGAGGGGCTGAGCAGTTCTTC | CASNSPGGAEQFF
TRBJ1-3 | TRBV20-1 | NA | few | TGCAGTGCTGAAATGATTCCGGCAGAAATAACCATCTCTGGAAACACCATATATTTT | CSAEMIPAEITISGNTIYF
TRBJ2-1 | TRBV11-2 | TRBD1 | few | TGTGCCAGCAGAGCGACAGGGGATAATGAGCAGTTCTTC | CASRATGDNEQFF
TRBJ1-1 | TRBV4-3 | NA | many | TGCGCCAGCAGCTACCAATACACGAACACTGAAGCTTTCTTT | CASSYQYTNTEAFF
TRBJ1-1 | TRBV12-3/TRBV12-4 | NA | few | TGTGCCAGCAGTTACGGGGCGAACTGGGTGAACACTGAAGCTTTCTTT | CASSYGANWVNTEAFF
TRBJ2-3 | TRBV11-1 | TRBD2 | few | TGTGCCAGCAGCATTAGGACTAGCGGGAGCACAGATACGCAGTATTTT | CASSIRTSGSTDTQYF
TRBJ2-1 | TRBV7-2 | NA | few | TGTGCCAGCAGCTTAGCGGTTCAGCGGAGTCACAATGAGCAGTTCTTC | CASSLAVQRSHNEQFF
TRBJ2-3 | TRBV7-9 | NA | NA | TGTGCCAGCAGCTCCCCGACAGGCGTGGCAGATACGCAGTATTTT | CASSSPTGVADTQYF
TRBJ2-1 | TRBV5-1 | NA | NA | TGCGCCAGCAGCTTCCCGGACAATGAGCAGTTCTTC | CASSFPDNEQFF
TRBJ1-2 | TRBV20-1 | NA | NA | TGCAGTGCTAGAGTTCGCAGAGAGGGCTACACCTTC | CSARVRREGYTF
TRBJ2-1 | TRBV6-1 | TRBD2 | few | TGTGCCAGCAGTGCCACTAGCGGGGGGGGTTCGGCCAATGAGCAGTTCTTC | CASSATSGGGSANEQFF
TRBJ2-2 | TRBV29-1 | NA | many | TGCAGCGTTGATTCGGGGGAGCTGTTTTTT | CSVDSGELFF
TRBJ2-5 | TRBV7-8 | NA | NA | TGTGCCAGCAGCCCGGAAGCACAGGGTAGAAGGAAGGAGACCCAGTACTTC | CASSPEAQGRRKETQYF
TRBJ2-1 | TRBV7-9 | NA | NA | TGTGCCAGCAGCTCAACCGGGGGCTACAATGAGCAGTTCTTC | CASSSTGGYNEQFF
TRBJ1-1 | TRBV10-2 | TRBD1 | few | TGCGCCAGCAGTGAATGGACAGGGCGGGACACTGAAGCTTTCTTT | CASSEWTGRDTEAFF
TRBJ2-1 | TRBV5-5 | TRBD2 | few | TGTGCCAGCAGCCTACCTAGCGGGAGCAACTACTACAATGAGCAGTTCTTC | CASSLPSGSNYYNEQFF
TRBJ2-7 | TRBV11-1 | TRBD1 | many | TGTGCCAGCAGCCCCCAGACAGGGGTCTACGAGCAGTACTTC | CASSPQTGVYEQYF
TRBJ1-2 | TRBV6-1 | NA | NA | TGTGCCAGCACCAACGGCGGGGGAGGCTATGGCTACACCTTC | CASTNGGGGYGYTF
TRBJ2-3 | TRBV20-1 | NA | few | TGCAGTGCTAGCCAGCCTAGCACAGATACGCAGTATTTT | CSASQPSTDTQYF
TRBJ2-7 | TRBV10-3 | NA | many | TGTGCCATCAGTGACGGGGCGGACTACGAGCAGTACTTC | CAISDGADYEQYF